This T cell receptor (beta chain) appears in the sequencing data of a study of read filtering for tumor transcriptome and immune sequencing. Whole-study context: R-ISS stage counts were roughly eight for I, 15 to 20 for II, six or seven for III. Whole-study findings and limits: Without single-read clonotypes, shared clonotype proportions correlated more between IR-seq and RNA-seq.

The library was built from around 0.4 ug RNA with molecular barcoded adaptors for alpha/delta and beta/gamma chains. TCRdb re-analysed the reads in MiXCR, keeping a single row per CDR3 protein. Of about 58,000 distinct CDR3 sequences listed, approximately 13% are singletons. This clonotype was found many times. As yet, its antigen is unknown. The V and J ends lost 2 bases and 2 bases respectively, with 9 bases between them. Per germline, CDR1 MNHNY and CDR2 SVGAGI (reference sequence). This CDR3 has 14 residues. Specimen: a population of CD138-negative cells sorted from bone marrow. The chain uses TRBV6-6 and TRBJ2-5; D call uncertain. The clonotype comes from a donor at least 40 years old with multiple myeloma. CDR3 amino acids: CASSYGGPQETQYF. Here the CDR3 DNA reads TGTGCCAGCAGTTACGGTGGACCACAAGAGACCCAGTACTTC.